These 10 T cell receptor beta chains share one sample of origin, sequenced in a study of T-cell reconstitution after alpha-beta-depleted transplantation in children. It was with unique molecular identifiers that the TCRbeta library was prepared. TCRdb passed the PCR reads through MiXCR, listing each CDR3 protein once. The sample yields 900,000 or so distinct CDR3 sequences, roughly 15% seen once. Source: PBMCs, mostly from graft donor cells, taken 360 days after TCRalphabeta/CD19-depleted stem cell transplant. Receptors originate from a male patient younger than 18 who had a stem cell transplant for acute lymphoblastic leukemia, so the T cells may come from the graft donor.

The CDR3 sequence is CASSFWDRALEFF. CDR3 in DNA: TGTGCCAGCAGTTTTTGGGACAGGGCGTTGGAGTTCTTC. The chain employs TRBV27 and TRBJ2-1; 9 bases are a match to TRBD1. Germline CDR1 MNHEY, CDR2 SMNVEV (reference sequence). The CDR3 contains 13 residues. The V segment lost 3 bases and the J segment 14 bases; nucleotides outside the gene matches: 8.

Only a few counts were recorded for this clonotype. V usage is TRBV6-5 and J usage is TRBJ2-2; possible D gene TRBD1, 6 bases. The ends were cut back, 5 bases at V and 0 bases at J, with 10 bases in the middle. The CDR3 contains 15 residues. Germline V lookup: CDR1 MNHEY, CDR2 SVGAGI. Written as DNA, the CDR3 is TGTGCCAGCAGTAACAGGGTCTCGAACACCGGGGAGCTGTTTTTT. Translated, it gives CASSNRVSNTGELFF.

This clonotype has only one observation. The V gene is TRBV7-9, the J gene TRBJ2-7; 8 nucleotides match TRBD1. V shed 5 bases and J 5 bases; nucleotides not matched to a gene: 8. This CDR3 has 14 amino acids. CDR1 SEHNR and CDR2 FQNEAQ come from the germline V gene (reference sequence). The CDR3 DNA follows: TGTGCCAGCAGCATATCAGGGGGCCCTGACGAGCAGTACTTC. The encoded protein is CASSISGGPDEQYF.

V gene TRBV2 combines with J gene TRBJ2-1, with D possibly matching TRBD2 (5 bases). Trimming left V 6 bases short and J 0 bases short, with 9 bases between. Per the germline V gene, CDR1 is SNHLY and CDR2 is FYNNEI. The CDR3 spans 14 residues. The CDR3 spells CASRRTFSYNEQFF. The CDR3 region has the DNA TGTGCCAGCAGGAGGACTTTCTCCTACAATGAGCAGTTCTTC.

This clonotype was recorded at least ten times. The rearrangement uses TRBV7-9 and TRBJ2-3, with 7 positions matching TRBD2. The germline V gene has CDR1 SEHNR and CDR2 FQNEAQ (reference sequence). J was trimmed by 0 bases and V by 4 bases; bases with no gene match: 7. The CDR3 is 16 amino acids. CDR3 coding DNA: TGTGCCAGCAGCTCCACTAGCGCCTTAAGCACAGATACGCAGTATTTT. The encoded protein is CASSSTSALSTDTQYF. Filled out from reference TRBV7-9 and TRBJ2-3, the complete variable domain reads DTGVSQNPRHKITKRGQNVTFRCDPISEHNRLYWYRQTLGQGPEFLTYFQNEAQLEKSRLLSDRFSAERPKGSFSTLEIQRTEQGDSAMYLCASSSTSALSTDTQYFGPGTRLTVL.

CDR3 nucleotide sequence: TGTGCCAGCAGGGGGGGACAGGGGCCCTCCTACGAGCAGTACTTC. It yields the protein CASRGGQGPSYEQYF. This sequence joins TRBV25-1 and TRBJ2-7; TRBD1 aligns across 10 bases. V shed 6 bases, J shed 0 bases, and the junction held 5 bases outside the gene matches. CDR3 size: 15 residues. The germline V gene encodes CDR1 MGHDK and CDR2 SYGVNS.

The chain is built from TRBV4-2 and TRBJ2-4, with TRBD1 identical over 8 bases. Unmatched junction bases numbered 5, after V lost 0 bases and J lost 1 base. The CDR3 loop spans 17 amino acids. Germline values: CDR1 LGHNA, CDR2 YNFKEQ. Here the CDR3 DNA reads TGTGCCAGCAGCCAAGAGGGAAACAGGGGGGCCAAAAACATTCAGTACTTC. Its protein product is CASSQEGNRGAKNIQYF.

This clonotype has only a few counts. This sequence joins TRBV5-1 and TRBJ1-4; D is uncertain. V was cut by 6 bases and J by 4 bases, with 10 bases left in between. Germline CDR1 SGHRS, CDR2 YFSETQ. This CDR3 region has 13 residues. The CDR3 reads CASNVDGNEKLFF. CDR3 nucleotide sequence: TGCGCCAGCAACGTGGACGGTAATGAAAAACTGTTTTTT.

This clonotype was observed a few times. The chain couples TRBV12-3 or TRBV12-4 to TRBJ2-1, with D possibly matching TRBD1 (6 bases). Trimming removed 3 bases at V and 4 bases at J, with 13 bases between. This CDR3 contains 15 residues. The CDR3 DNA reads TGTGCCAGCAGTTTGAAGGGGGTGGTGTACAATGAGCAGTTCTTC. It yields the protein CASSLKGVVYNEQFF.

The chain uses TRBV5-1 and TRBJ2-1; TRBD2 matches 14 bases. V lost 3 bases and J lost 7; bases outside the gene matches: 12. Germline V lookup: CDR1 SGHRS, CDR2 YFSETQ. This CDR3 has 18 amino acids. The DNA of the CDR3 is TGCGCCAGCAGCTCGGGACTAGCGGGAGTGACTACAGGGAATGAGCAGTTCTTC. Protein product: CASSSGLAGVTTGNEQFF.